The entry that follows covers one T cell receptor (beta chain) sequence. As yet, its antigen is unknown. This CDR3 is 14 amino acids long. Germline V gives CDR1 MNHEY, CDR2 SVGAGI. V shed 6 bases and J shed 6 bases, with 18 bases lying between them. TCRdb keeps only in-frame clones here, not all; method: immunoSEQ multiplex PCR. The data hold 150,000 to 200,000 clones, with approximately 88% observed a single time. This sample is part of a study of cytomegalovirus exposure and HLA in healthy donors. Overall study context: The 90 to 150 validation repertoires used the same platform as the 550 to 750 first-cohort repertoires, a later analysis reported. Whole-study results and caveats: Reports showed the classifier diagnosing cytomegalovirus status with high specificity and sensitivity.

This sequence was found in a man younger than 35 in good health and CMV-seropositive. The V gene is TRBV6-5, the J gene TRBJ2-7; D might be TRBD2 (5 bases). What was sequenced was PBMCs. This chain's CDR3 is CASRTDSSRPEQYF. As DNA, the CDR3 is TGTGCCAGCAGAACCGACTCTAGCCGACCCGAGCAGTACTTC.